This TCR beta chain derives from a study of OX40 agonist ivuxolimab in advanced cancers. Regarding the complete study: Ivuxolimab, which targeted the costimulatory receptor OX40 (CD134), was an agonistic, fully human IgG2 monoclonal antibody. The purpose of peripheral TCRbeta sequencing was to test whether ivuxolimab changed TCR sequence diversity and led to clonal T-cell expansion. Intravenous ivuxolimab was administered to patients every 2 weeks at six dose levels: 0.01, 0.1, 0.3, 1.5, 3 and 10 mg/kg. Three dose-escalation patients achieved partial responses, one with hepatocellular carcinoma and two with cutaneous melanoma. In the dose-escalation cohort, 82.7% of patients were male, and the mean age was around 60 years, with a range of 23 to 79. Prior anti-PD-1, anti-PD-L1 or anti-CTLA-4 therapy was permitted, and checkpoint inhibitors had been received by more than 35% of dose-escalation patients. The paper reports the monotherapy dose-escalation portion (N of about 50 patients) of the phase I ivuxolimab trial. Of the roughly 52 dose-escalation patients, hepatocellular carcinoma was present in 19, melanoma in roughly 15, renal cell carcinoma in 9 and head and neck cancer in 9.

The full study reports these points: Low levels of normalized T-cell clonal expansion were also seen in some nonresponding patients. In the 0.1-3.0 mg/kg groups, partial responders were among the patients with the lowest normalized peripheral clonal expansion, particularly in CD8+ T cells. At doses from 0.1 to 3.0 mg/kg, clonal expansion was seen in both CD4+ and CD8+ blood T cells between baseline and week 6. The antigen specificity of the peripheral T cells that underwent clonal expansion was not determined. After ivuxolimab, more expanded clones were found on average in CD8+ T cells than in CD4+ T cells.

V is cut by 4 bases and J by 6 bases, and the space between the germline ends is 7 bases. According to the germline V gene (reference sequence), CDR1 reads SGHNT and CDR2 reads YYREEE. From its cysteine to its phenylalanine, the CDR3 spans 12 amino acids. The CDR3 DNA has 36 bases and is translated from base 1. Concerning this clone: Its target antigen remains unknown. No quality values exist for individual bases; no much larger clone is one base distant.

Genomic DNA was isolated from the sorted cells so that the TCRbeta CDR3 region could be sequenced. The immunoSEQ Assay was used to sequence the TCRbeta CDR3 regions. The table comes from immuneACCESS by way of TCRdb, which keeps in-frame sequences with V and J called. Part of the clones is missing from these tables; in studies checked, under half for an unresolved V gene and the rest for unknown reasons. The sample table lists about 20,000 clones, 90% to 95% of them with a count of one. The leading ten clones occupy 50% to 60% of the sample. The trial excluded patients who had a history of autoimmune disease or were on systemic immunosuppression. Peripheral blood for TCR sequencing was collected from all dose cohorts at baseline, on cycle 4 day 1, and on cycle 7 day 1. Samples came from an open-label, multicenter, first-in-human phase I dose-escalation trial of ivuxolimab. Adults with locally advanced or metastatic head and neck squamous cell, hepatocellular, melanoma or renal cell carcinoma were enrolled in the trial. Before TCR sequencing, CD4+ and CD8+ T cells were separately sorted from peripheral blood.

The clonotype comes from an adult with an advanced solid tumor such as melanoma, head and neck, liver or kidney cancer. The sample was CD4+ or CD8+ T cells sorted from blood, taken in a trial of the OX40 agonist ivuxolimab. The sequence links TRBV5-4 to TRBJ2-2, with a weak D call of TRBD1 (5 bases match). The DNA reads TGTGCCAGCAGCAGGGGTTCCGGGGAGCTGTTTTTT. The encoded protein is CASSRGSGELFF.